This T cell receptor (beta chain) was found in a study of a mutant IDH1 vaccine in newly diagnosed glioma. Assay used: immunoSEQ multiplex PCR; TCRdb lists only in-frame clones, some missing. The table has about 54,000 clones, approximately 78% seen once; the top ten hold around 21%. Time point defined: baseline, week 1 (first vaccination visit). Treatment of the sample: pre-vaccination baseline after standard-of-care therapy. CDR3 size: 12 residues. Germline loops: CDR1 MNHEY, CDR2 SVGAGI. V lost 5 bases to trimming and J lost 2 bases, with 7 bases between them. The TCR was taken from a young man with glioma. The rearrangement uses TRBV6-5 and TRBJ2-7; no clear D. This specimen was PBMCs, taken from a glioma patient treated with radiotherapy, temozolomide or both. CDR3 in amino acids: CASSASTYEQYF. CDR3 nucleotide sequence: TGTGCCAGCAGTGCCTCTACCTACGAGCAGTACTTC.